This TCR beta chain was sequenced during a study of blood T cell repertoires in COVID-19. About the research overall: PBMCs, B-cell-depleted T cells, or T cells were the source of the cDNA or gDNA that made up the material.

Profiling relied on immunoSEQ multiplex PCR, and the TCRdb table lists in-frame clones only, not all of them. This sample has around 180,000 clones; roughly nine tenths occur once, and the top ten carry under 2.5%. The CDR3 totals 16 residues. After removal of 5 bases from V and 0 bases from J, the junction contained 2 bases not matched to a gene. The sequenced sample consisted of peripheral blood. The sequence was obtained from a man aged 70 or older with active or convalescent COVID-19. This sequence joins TRBV5-3 and TRBJ2-6, with TRBD1 matching over 10 bases. TRBV5-3 is identified as an open reading frame with a role that is uncertain. CDR3 residues: CARSRDRGSGANVLTF. CDR3 in DNA: TGTGCCAGAAGTCGGGACAGGGGCTCTGGGGCCAACGTCCTGACTTTC.